This T cell receptor beta chain was captured in a study of quantifying T cell responses using KT2 cells. Across the whole study: Reverse transcription used primers in the TCR alpha and beta constant regions.

Unfractionated PBMC were spiked with known numbers of KT2 clone cells. This clonotype was recorded a few times. V was pared by 5 bases and J by 7 bases, with 8 bases of the junction left unmatched. The CDR3 runs to 16 residues. Germline V gene data show CDR1 as LGHNA and CDR2 as YSLEER. Each cDNA got a UMI-containing oligo ligated at its 3' end. First-round PCR used around 4 cycles and beta primers RC1.1 and RC1.2 covering TRBC1 and TRBC2. In TCRdb, the UMI-ligation and nested PCR reads were re-called with MiXCR into one record per CDR3 protein. The data contain over 35,000 distinct CDR3 sequences, over 15% of them singletons.

This chain links TRBV4-3 with TRBJ2-1; TRBD2 matches at 13 bases. The clonotype was recovered from a human donor. The specimen was PBMCs spiked with cells of the T cell clone KT2. The CDR3, as DNA: TGCGCCAGCAGCAGCCCGGGACTAGCGGGATCTAATGAGCAGTTCTTC. Encoded protein: CASSSPGLAGSNEQFF.